A single T cell receptor beta chain is shown here with its context. The assay was immunoSEQ multiplex PCR, and TCRdb's table has in-frame clones only and misses some. Of about 280,000 clones in the sample, roughly 87% were seen once. These data belong to a study of blood T cell repertoires in COVID-19. Germline V gene sequence: CDR1 SEHNR, CDR2 FQNEAQ (reference sequence). The ends were cut back, 3 bases at V and 0 bases at J, with 18 bases in the middle. This CDR3 spans 18 amino acids. This TCR derives from a human donor in a cohort sampled during active COVID-19. Sequenced material: peripheral blood. The rearrangement joins TRBV7-9 to TRBJ2-1; the D gene is possibly TRBD2 (5 bases). CDR3 region: CASSFPSGGPSSYNEQFF. CDR3 nucleotide sequence: TGTGCCAGCAGCTTCCCCAGCGGTGGCCCCAGCTCCTACAATGAGCAGTTCTTC.